This T cell receptor (beta chain) was recovered during a study of low-dose radiotherapy and immunotherapy resistance in tumors. Across the study: Each fraction for Cohort 1 was 0.5 Gy, given every 2 weeks, and the total came to 6.5 Gy. It was every two weeks, one day before radiation and immunotherapy, that intravenous cyclophosphamide 200 mg/m2 was given. Every six weeks patients received intravenous ipilimumab 1 mg/kg, and every two weeks they received intravenous nivolumab 240 mg. Each patient took aspirin at a dose of 300 mg by mouth once daily over the course of four cycles, with dosing beginning on cycle 1 day 1.

Only a few counts were recorded for this clonotype. CDR1 SGDLS and CDR2 YYNGEE come from the germline V gene. With 4 bases removed from V and 5 bases from J, the gap between germline ends came to 19 bases. The CDR3 is 15 residues long. First-strand cDNA used TRAV- and TRBV-specific primers, covering alpha and beta chains. TCRs were put through 20 to 25 PCR cycles of amplification with Phusion. A constant-region primer and the V-primer adapter served as the primer pair. TCRdb re-derived calls from the reads in MiXCR, one entry per CDR3 protein. The table includes 9,500 to 14,000 distinct CDR3 sequences, 50% to 65% detected once.

This TCR was sampled from a human donor with advanced metastatic prostate, ovarian, gallbladder or colorectal cancer (not recorded which). This table probably holds off-target reads from a library built for another chain. The chain carries TRBV9 and TRBJ2-7; no firm D call. DNA for the CDR3: TGTGCCAGCAGCAAACGGGCCGTCGGCCCCGACGAGCAGTACTTC. Protein sequence: CASSKRAVGPDEQYF.